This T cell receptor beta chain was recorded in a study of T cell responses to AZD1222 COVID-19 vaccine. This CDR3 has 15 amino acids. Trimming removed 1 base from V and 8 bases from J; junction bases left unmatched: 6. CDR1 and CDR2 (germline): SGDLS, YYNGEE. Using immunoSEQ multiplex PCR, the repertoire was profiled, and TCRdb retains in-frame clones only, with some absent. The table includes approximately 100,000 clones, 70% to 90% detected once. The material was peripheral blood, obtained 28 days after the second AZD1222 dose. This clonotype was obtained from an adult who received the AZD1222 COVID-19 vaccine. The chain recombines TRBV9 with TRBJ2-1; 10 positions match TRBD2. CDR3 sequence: CASSVTIAGGDEQFF. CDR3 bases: TGTGCCAGCAGCGTAACAATAGCGGGAGGCGATGAGCAGTTCTTC.